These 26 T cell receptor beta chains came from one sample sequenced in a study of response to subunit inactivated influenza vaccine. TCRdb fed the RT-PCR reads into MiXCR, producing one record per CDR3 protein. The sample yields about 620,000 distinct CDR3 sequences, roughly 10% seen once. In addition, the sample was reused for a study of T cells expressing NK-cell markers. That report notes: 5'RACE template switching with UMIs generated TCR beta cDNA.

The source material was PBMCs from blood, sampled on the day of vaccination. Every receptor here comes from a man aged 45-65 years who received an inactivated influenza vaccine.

The CDR3: CSGTQYGNLNEQFF. The CDR3 bases are TGCAGCGGGACGCAATACGGGAACCTCAATGAGCAGTTCTTC. V is TRBV29-1 and J is TRBJ2-1, with D possibly being TRBD2 (5 bases). This CDR3 region has 14 residues. Between the trimmed V and J ends, which lost 7 bases and 6 bases, there was a span of 19 bases. Looked up from germline, CDR1 is SQVTM and CDR2 is ANQGSEA.

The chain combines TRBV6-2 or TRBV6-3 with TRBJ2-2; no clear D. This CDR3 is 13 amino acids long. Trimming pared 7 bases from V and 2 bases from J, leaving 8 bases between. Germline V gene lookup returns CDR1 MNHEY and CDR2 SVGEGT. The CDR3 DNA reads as TGTGCCAGCAATATCGTTAACACCGGGGAGCTGTTTTTT. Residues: CASNIVNTGELFF.

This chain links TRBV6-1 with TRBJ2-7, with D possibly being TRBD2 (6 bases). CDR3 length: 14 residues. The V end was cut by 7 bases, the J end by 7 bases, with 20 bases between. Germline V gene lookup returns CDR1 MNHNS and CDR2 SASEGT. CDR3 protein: CASTEGPLGGEQYF. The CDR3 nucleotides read TGTGCCAGCACCGAGGGACCGCTTGGAGGGGAGCAGTACTTC.

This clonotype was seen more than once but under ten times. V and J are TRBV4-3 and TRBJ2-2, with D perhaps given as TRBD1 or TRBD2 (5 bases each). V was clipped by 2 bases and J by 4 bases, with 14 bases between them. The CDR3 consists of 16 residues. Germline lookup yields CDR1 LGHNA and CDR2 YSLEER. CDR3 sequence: CASSQSRGYGTGELFF. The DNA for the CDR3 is TGCGCCAGCAGCCAAAGCCGGGGCTATGGCACCGGGGAGCTGTTTTTT.

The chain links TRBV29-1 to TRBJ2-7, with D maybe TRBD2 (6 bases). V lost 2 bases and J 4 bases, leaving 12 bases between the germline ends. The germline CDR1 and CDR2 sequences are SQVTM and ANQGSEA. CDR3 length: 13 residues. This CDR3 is CSVEPTGEYEQYF. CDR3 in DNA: TGCAGCGTTGAACCCACGGGGGAGTACGAGCAGTACTTC.

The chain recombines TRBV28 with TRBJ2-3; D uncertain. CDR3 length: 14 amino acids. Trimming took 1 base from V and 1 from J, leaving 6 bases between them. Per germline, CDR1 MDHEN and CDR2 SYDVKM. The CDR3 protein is CASSLSIRTDTQYF. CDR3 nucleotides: TGTGCCAGCAGTTTATCTATTCGCACAGATACGCAGTATTTT. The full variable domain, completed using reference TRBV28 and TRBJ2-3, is DVKVTQSSRYLVKRTGEKVFLECVQDMDHENMFWYRQDPGLGLRLIYFSYDVKMKEKGDIPEGYSVSREKKERFSLILESASTNQTSMYLCASSLSIRTDTQYFGPGTRLTVL.

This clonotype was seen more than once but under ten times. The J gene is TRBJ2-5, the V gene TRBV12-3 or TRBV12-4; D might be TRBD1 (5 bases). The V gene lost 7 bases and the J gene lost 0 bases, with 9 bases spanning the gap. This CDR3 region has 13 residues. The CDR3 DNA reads TGTGCCAGCAAACAGGTCAACCAAGAGACCCAGTACTTC. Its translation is CASKQVNQETQYF.

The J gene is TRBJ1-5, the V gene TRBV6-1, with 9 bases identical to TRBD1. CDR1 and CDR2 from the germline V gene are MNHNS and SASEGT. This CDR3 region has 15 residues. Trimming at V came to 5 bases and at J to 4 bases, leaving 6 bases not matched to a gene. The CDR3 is CASSPKDRGNQPQHF. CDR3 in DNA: TGTGCCAGCAGTCCCAAGGACAGGGGTAATCAGCCCCAGCATTTT.

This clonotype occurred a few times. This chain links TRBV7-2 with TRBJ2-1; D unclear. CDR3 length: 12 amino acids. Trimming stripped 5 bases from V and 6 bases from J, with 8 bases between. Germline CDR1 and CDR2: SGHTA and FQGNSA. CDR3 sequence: CASSTTSNEQFF. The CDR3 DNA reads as TGTGCCAGCAGCACGACTTCCAATGAGCAGTTCTTC.

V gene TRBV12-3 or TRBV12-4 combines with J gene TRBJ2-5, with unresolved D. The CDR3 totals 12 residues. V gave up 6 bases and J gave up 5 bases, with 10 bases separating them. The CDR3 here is CASSLITETQYF. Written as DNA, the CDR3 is TGTGCCAGCAGCCTAATCACGGAGACCCAGTACTTC.

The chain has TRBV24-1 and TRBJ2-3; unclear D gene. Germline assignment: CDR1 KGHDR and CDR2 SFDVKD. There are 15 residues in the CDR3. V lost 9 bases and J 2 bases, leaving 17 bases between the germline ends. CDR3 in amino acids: CATAGVIGSTDTQYF. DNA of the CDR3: TGTGCCACCGCTGGAGTGATAGGATCCACAGATACGCAGTATTTT.

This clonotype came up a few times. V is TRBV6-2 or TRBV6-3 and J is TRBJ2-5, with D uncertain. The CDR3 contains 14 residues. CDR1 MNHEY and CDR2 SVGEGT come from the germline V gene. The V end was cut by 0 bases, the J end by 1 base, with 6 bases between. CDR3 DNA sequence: TGTGCCAGCAGTTACTCGTCCCTCCAAGAGACCCAGTACTTC. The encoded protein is CASSYSSLQETQYF.

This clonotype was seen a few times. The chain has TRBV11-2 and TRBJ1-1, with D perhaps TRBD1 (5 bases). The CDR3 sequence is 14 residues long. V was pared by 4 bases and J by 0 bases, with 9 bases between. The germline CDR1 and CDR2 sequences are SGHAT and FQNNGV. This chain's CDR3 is CASSSGLLNTEAFF. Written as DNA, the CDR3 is TGTGCCAGCAGCTCGGGACTGCTGAACACTGAAGCTTTCTTT. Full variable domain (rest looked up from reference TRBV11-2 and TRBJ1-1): EAGVAQSPRYKIIEKRQSVAFWCNPISGHATLYWYQQILGQGPKLLIQFQNNGVVDDSQLPKDRFSAERLKGVDSTLKIQPAKLEDSAVYLCASSSGLLNTEAFFGQGTRLTVV.

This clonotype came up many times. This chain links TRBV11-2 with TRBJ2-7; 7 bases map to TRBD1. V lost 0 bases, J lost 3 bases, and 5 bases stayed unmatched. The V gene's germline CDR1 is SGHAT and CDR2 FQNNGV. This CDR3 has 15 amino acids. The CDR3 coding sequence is TGTGCCAGCAGCTTAGATCGACAGGGTAACTACGAGCAGTACTTC. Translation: CASSLDRQGNYEQYF.

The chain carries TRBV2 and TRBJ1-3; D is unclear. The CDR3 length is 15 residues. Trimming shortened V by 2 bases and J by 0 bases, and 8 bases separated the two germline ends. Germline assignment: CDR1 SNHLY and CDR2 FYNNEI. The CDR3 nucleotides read TGTGCCAGCAGTGAACAAGCAAACTCTGGAAACACCATATATTTT. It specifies CASSEQANSGNTIYF.

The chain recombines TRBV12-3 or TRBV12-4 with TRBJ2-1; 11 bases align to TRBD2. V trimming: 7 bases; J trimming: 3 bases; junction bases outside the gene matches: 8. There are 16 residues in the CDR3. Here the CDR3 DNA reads TGTGCCAGCACCCAAACCACTAGCGGGGGCTACAATGAGCAGTTCTTC. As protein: CASTQTTSGGYNEQFF.

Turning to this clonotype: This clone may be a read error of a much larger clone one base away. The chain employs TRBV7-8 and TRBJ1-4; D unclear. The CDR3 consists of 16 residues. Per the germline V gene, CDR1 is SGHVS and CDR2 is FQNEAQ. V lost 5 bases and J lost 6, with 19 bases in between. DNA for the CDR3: TGTGCCAGCAGCCACCACCTTGACTTCAAGTATGAAAAACTGTTTTTT. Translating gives CASSHHLDFKYEKLFF.

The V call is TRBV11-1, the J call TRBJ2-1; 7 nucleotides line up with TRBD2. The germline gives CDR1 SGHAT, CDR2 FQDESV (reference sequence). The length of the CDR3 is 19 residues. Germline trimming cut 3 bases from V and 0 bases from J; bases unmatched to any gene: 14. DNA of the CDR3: TGTGCCAGCAGCTTGCCGACTACCCCCCGCGGGGGCTCCTACAATGAGCAGTTCTTC. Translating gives CASSLPTTPRGGSYNEQFF. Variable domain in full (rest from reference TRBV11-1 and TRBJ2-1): EAEVAQSPRYKITEKSQAVAFWCDPISGHATLYWYRQILGQGPELLVQFQDESVVDDSQLPKDRFSAERLKGVDSTLKIQPAELGDSAMYLCASSLPTTPRGGSYNEQFFGPGTRLTVL.

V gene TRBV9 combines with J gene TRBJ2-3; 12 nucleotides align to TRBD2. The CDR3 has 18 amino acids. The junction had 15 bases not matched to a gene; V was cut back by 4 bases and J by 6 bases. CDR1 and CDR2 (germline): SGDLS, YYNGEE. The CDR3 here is CASSSRSWTSGMGDTQYF. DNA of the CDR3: TGTGCCAGCAGCTCCCGATCCTGGACTAGCGGGATGGGGGATACGCAGTATTTT.

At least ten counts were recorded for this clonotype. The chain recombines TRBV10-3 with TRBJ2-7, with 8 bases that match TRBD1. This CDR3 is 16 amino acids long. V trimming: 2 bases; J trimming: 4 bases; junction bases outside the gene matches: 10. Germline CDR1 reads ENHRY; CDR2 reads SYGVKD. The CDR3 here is CAISEPRTGREYEQYF. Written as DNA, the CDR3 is TGTGCCATCAGTGAGCCCCGGACAGGGCGAGAGTACGAGCAGTACTTC.

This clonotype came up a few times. CDR3 sequence (DNA): TGCGCCAGCAGTGATGGGGCCTCGCAAGTCCCATCTGGGGCCAACGTCCTGACTTTC. It specifies CASSDGASQVPSGANVLTF. This sequence joins TRBV10-2 and TRBJ2-6; D perhaps matches TRBD1 (5 bases). CDR3 length equals 19 residues. Trimming removed 3 bases at V and 1 base at J, with 19 bases between. Germline V gene data show CDR1 as WSHSY and CDR2 as SAAADI.

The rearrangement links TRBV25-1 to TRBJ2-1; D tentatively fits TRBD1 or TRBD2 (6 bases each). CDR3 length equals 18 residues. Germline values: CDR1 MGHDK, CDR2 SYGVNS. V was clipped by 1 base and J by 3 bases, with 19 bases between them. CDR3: CASSEWKGGRVFYNEQFF. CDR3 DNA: TGTGCCAGCAGTGAATGGAAGGGGGGAAGGGTTTTCTACAATGAGCAGTTCTTC.

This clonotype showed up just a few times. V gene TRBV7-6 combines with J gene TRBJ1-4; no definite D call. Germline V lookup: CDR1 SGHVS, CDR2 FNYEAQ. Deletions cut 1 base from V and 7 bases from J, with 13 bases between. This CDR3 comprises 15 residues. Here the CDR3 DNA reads TGTGCCAGCAGCTTAGTGGGTCCCCTTGGTGAAAAACTGTTTTTT. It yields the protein CASSLVGPLGEKLFF.

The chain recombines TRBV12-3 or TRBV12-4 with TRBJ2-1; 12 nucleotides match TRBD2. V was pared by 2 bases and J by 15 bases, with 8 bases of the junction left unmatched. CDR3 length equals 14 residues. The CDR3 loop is CASSLRLAGGPVFF. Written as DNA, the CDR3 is TGTGCCAGCAGTTTAAGGCTAGCGGGAGGGCCGGTGTTCTTC.

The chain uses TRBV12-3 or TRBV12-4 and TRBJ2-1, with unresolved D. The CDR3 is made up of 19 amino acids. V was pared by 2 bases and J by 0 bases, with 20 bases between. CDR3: CASSLSSNTLPSSYNEQFF. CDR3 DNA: TGTGCCAGCAGTTTATCAAGTAACACCTTGCCGAGCTCCTACAATGAGCAGTTCTTC.

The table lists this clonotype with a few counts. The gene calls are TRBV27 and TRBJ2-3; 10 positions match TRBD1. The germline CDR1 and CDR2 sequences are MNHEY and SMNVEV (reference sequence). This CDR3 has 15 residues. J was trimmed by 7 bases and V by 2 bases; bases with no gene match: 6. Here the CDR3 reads CASSLRDRGTYTQYF. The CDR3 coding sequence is TGTGCCAGCAGTTTACGGGACAGGGGAACGTATACGCAGTATTTT.